A single sample is the source of the 17 T cell receptor beta chains below, sequenced in a study of post-analysis software for immune sequencing data. Points from the study as a whole: Among 4 or 5 TRBV segments more frequent in patients than controls were TRBV5-6, TRBV5-1 and TRBV20-1.

No antigen has been identified for these receptors. Prepared TCR beta cDNA libraries contained unique molecular identifiers. TCRdb reanalysed the PCR reads using MiXCR and keeps one entry per CDR3 protein. The table has hundreds of thousands of distinct CDR3 sequences, 55% to 70% seen once. Material for sequencing was blood. These receptors were obtained from a girl aged 2 to 10 with multiple sclerosis.

This sequence joins TRBV7-8 and TRBJ2-1; D not resolved. Germline V gene data show CDR1 as SGHVS and CDR2 as FQNEAQ. Trimming left V 5 bases short and J 0 bases short, with 14 bases between. The CDR3 extends over 16 amino acids. The CDR3 DNA reads TGTGCCAGCAGCCCCCGTAGCTCCGGCTCCTACAATGAGCAGTTCTTC. Translation gives CASSPRSSGSYNEQFF.

In DNA form, the CDR3 reads TGTGCCAGCAGCTCCGTGACAGGGACGAACTATGGCTACACCTTC. Its translation: CASSSVTGTNYGYTF. The chain carries TRBV11-2 and TRBJ1-2; TRBD1 agrees at 7 bases. This CDR3 has 15 residues. After removal of 4 bases from V and 2 bases from J, the junction contained 7 bases not matched to a gene. Germline CDR1 SGHAT, CDR2 FQNNGV.

The chain carries TRBV15 and TRBJ2-4; maybe TRBD1 (6 bases). Germline lookup yields CDR1 LNHNV and CDR2 YYDKDF (reference sequence). CDR3 length: 17 amino acids. Trimming cost V 5 bases and J 0 bases, with 17 bases left between them. In DNA, the CDR3 is TGTGCCACCAGCGGGGGTACAGGGTTTGGAGCCAAAAACATTCAGTACTTC. It is translated as CATSGGTGFGAKNIQYF.

V usage is TRBV12-3 or TRBV12-4 and J usage is TRBJ1-2; D unclear. V lost 5 bases to trimming and J lost 2 bases, with 12 bases between them. The CDR3 is 14 residues long. CDR3 sequence: CASSPADSNYGYTF. Here the CDR3 DNA reads TGTGCCAGCAGTCCCGCGGATTCGAACTATGGCTACACCTTC.

This clonotype was observed once. The CDR3 is CASSLGAPLYNEQFF. The CDR3 DNA follows: TGTGCCAGCAGTTTGGGGGCACCCCTGTACAATGAGCAGTTCTTC. The V and J genes are TRBV12-3 or TRBV12-4 and TRBJ2-1; maybe TRBD1 (6 bases). The CDR3 covers 15 residues. V was trimmed by 3 bases and J by 4 bases, leaving 13 bases between them.

The chain is built from TRBV15 and TRBJ2-1; 9 bases align to TRBD1. Germline assignment: CDR1 LNHNV and CDR2 YYDKDF (reference sequence). The CDR3 has 15 residues. The V gene end was trimmed by 4 bases and the J gene end by 6 bases; junction bases not matched to a gene: 7. The CDR3 here is CATSTRDRVINEQFF. For the CDR3, the DNA is TGTGCCACCAGCACCCGGGACAGGGTTATCAATGAGCAGTTCTTC.

This chain connects TRBV4-3 to TRBJ1-1, with D unclear. The CDR3 loop spans 12 amino acids. From germline, CDR1 is LGHNA and CDR2 YSLEER. V was shortened by 0 bases and J by 7 bases, with 6 bases between the two germline ends. This chain's CDR3 is CASSQDLGEAFF. The CDR3 DNA is TGCGCCAGCAGCCAAGATTTGGGTGAAGCTTTCTTT.

The CDR3 reads CATSLSGTGYNEQFF. CDR3 DNA sequence: TGTGCCACCAGCTTATCCGGGACGGGGTACAATGAGCAGTTCTTC. V is TRBV15 and J is TRBJ2-1; D may be TRBD1 or TRBD2 (5 bases each). Trimming shortened V by 5 bases and J by 4 bases, and 15 bases separated the two germline ends. The germline V gene encodes CDR1 LNHNV and CDR2 YYDKDF (reference sequence). The CDR3 spans 15 residues.

This clonotype has a handful of counts. This chain uses TRBV12-3 or TRBV12-4 with TRBJ1-1; possible D gene TRBD1, 6 bases. This CDR3 region has 13 residues. V lost 6 bases, J lost 4 bases, and 12 bases lay in between. CDR3 DNA sequence: TGTGCCAGCAGGATCCAGGGGTTCACTGAAGCTTTCTTT. It encodes CASRIQGFTEAFF.

The chain has TRBV29-1 and TRBJ2-7; D perhaps matches TRBD1 (5 bases). This CDR3 spans 14 amino acids. Germline assignment: CDR1 SQVTM and CDR2 ANQGSEA. V lost 4 bases, J lost 1 base, and 14 bases lay in between. The CDR3 region is CSVGERQNSYEQYF. DNA for the CDR3: TGCAGCGTTGGCGAGCGACAGAATTCCTACGAGCAGTACTTC.

For this clonotype: A read error may account for a junction end that differs from germline. The chain combines TRBV6-6 with TRBJ1-4; D is uncertain. CDR1 is MNHNY, CDR2 SVGAGI, per germline (reference sequence). This CDR3 has 16 amino acids. The CDR3 sequence: CVSSYSNRRLEPKLFF. CDR3 DNA sequence: TGTGTCAGCAGTTACTCGAATAGGCGCCTCGAACCTAAACTGTTTTTT.

The gene calls are TRBV10-3 and TRBJ1-6; the D is unclear. CDR1 and CDR2 (germline): ENHRY, SYGVKD. The CDR3 runs to 12 residues. Deletions cut 7 bases from V and 5 bases from J, with 6 bases between. The CDR3 sequence: CAININNSPLHF. The CDR3 nucleotides are TGTGCCATCAACATTAATAATTCACCCCTCCACTTT.

On this clonotype: Germline and junction disagree at one end, which may indicate a read error. The rearrangement uses TRBV6-6 and TRBJ2-3, with D perhaps given as TRBD1 or TRBD2 (5 bases each). The CDR3 extends over 14 amino acids. Germline V gives CDR1 MNHNY, CDR2 SVGAGI (reference sequence). The CDR3 bases are TGTGCCGGCAGTTACCGGGGACGGACAGATACGCAGTATTTT. Its protein product is CAGSYRGRTDTQYF.

V is TRBV27 and J is TRBJ2-7; TRBD1 agrees at 8 bases. The end of the DNA fits TRBJ2-5 better, so the J call may be wrong. This CDR3 spans 17 amino acids. CDR1 and CDR2 (germline): MNHEY, SMNVEV (reference sequence). CDR3 DNA sequence: TGTGCCAGCAGTCGCTATGCCGGGACAGGACAACAAGAGACCCAGTACTTC. This sequence encodes CASSRYAGTGQQETQYF.

V usage is TRBV10-3 and J usage is TRBJ2-1; 11 bases map to TRBD2. Trimming cost V 7 bases and J 6 bases; bases outside gene matches: 5. CDR1 is ENHRY, CDR2 SYGVKD, per germline. The CDR3 totals 14 residues. CDR3 region: CAITGGLAGNEQFF. In DNA, the CDR3 is TGTGCCATCACCGGAGGACTAGCGGGCAATGAGCAGTTCTTC.

V is TRBV6-2 or TRBV6-3 and J is TRBJ1-1, with D perhaps TRBD1 (6 bases). Trimming left V 6 bases short and J 2 bases short, with 22 bases between. CDR3 length equals 17 residues. CDR1 MNHEY and CDR2 SVGEGT come from the germline V gene. CDR3 sequence (DNA): TGTGCCAGCAGCCGAGCGCAGAGGGGGGACTTAAACACTGAAGCTTTCTTT. This sequence encodes CASSRAQRGDLNTEAFF.

V is TRBV7-2 and J is TRBJ2-5; D remains ambiguous. Germline CDR1 and CDR2: SGHTA and FQGNSA. The germline V and J ends were trimmed by 1 base and 7 bases, with 10 bases remaining between them. CDR3 size: 13 residues. The DNA of the CDR3 is TGTGCCAGCAGCTTAGAGGCCTCCGCGACCCAGTACTTC. It codes for CASSLEASATQYF.